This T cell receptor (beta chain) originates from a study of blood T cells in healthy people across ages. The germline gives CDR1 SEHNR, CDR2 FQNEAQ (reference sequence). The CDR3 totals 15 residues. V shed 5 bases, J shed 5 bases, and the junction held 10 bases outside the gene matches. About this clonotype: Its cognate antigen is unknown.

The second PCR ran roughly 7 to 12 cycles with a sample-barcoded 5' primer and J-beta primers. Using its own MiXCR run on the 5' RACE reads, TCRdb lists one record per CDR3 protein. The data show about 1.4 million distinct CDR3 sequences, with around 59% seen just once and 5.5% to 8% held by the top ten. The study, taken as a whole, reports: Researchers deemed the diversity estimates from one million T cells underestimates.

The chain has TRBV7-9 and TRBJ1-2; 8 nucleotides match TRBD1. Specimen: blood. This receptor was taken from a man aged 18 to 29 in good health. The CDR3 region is CASSPARQGRYGYTF. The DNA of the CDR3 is TGTGCCAGCAGCCCCGCCCGACAGGGGAGGTATGGCTACACCTTC.